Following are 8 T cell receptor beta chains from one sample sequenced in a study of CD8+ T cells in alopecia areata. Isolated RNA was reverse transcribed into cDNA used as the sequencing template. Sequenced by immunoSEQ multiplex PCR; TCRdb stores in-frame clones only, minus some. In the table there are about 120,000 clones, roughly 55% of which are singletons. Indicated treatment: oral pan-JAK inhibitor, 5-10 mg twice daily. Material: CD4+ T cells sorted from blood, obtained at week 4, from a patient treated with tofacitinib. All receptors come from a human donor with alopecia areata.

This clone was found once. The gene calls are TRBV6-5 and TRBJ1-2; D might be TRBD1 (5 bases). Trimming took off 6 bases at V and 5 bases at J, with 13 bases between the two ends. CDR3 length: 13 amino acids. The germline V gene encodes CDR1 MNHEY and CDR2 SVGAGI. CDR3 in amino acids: CASRSETEYGYTF. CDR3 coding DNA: TGTGCCAGCAGGTCCGAGACAGAGTATGGCTACACCTTC.

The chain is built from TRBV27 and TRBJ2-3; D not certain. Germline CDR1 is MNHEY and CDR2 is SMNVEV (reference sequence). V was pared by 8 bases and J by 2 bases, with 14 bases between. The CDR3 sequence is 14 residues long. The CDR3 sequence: CASANHTYTDTQYF. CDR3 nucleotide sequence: TGTGCCAGCGCGAATCATACGTACACAGATACGCAGTATTTT.

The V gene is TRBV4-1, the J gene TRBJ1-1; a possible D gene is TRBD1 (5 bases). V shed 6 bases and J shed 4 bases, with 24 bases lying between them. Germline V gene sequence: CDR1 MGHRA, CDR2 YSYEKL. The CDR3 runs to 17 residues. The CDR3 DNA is TGCGCCAGCAGTCCTCATCCTAGAAGTCGGGGGGGCACTGAAGCTTTCTTT. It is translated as CASSPHPRSRGGTEAFF.

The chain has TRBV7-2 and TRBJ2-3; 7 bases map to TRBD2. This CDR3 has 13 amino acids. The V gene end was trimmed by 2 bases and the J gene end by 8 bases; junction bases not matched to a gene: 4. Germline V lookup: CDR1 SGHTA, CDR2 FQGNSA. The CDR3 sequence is CASSLTPGGTQYF. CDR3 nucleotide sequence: TGTGCCAGCAGCTTAACCCCGGGGGGTACGCAGTATTTT.

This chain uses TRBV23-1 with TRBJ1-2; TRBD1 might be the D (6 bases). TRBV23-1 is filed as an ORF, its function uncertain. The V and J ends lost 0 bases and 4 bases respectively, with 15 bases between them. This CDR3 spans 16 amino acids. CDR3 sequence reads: CASSQSDRSQIYGYTF. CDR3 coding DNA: TGCGCCAGCAGTCAATCCGACAGGTCCCAAATCTATGGCTACACCTTC.

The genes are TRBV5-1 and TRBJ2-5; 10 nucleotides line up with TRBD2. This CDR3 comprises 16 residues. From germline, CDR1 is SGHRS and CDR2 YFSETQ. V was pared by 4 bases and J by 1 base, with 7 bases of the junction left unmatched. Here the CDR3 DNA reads TGCGCCAGCAGCCTGGCACGGACTAGCGGCCAAGAGACCCAGTACTTC. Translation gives CASSLARTSGQETQYF.

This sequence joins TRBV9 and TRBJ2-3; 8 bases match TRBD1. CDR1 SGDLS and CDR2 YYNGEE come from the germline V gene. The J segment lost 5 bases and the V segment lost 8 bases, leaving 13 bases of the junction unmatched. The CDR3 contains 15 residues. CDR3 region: CASGRTGTGIDTQYF. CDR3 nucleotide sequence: TGTGCCAGTGGGCGGACAGGGACGGGCATAGATACGCAGTATTTT.

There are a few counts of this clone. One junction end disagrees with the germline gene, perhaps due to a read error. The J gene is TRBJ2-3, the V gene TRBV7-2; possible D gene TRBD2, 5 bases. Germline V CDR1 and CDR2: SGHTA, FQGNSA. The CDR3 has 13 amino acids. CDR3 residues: CASSLARSDTQYF. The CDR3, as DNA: TGTGCCAGCAGTTTAGCGAGATCAGATACGCAGTATTTT. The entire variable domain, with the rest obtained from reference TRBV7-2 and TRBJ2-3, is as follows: GAGVSQSPSNKVTEKGKDVELRCDPISGHTALYWYRQSLGQGLEFLIYFQGNSAPDKSGLPSDRFSAERTGGSVSTLTIQRTQQEDSAVYLCASSLARSDTQYFGPGTRLTVL.